These 10 T cell receptor beta chains were all obtained from the same sample, sequenced in a study of blood T cells in healthy people across ages. It was with a sample-barcoded 5' primer and a J-beta primer mix that a second PCR of roughly 7 to 12 cycles was run. From the 5' RACE reads, TCRdb called clonotypes with MiXCR, one entry per CDR3 protein. This table has roughly 570,000 distinct CDR3 sequences, about 26% appearing once. Sequenced material: blood. These receptors were collected from a woman in her sixties or seventies in good health.

The chain carries TRBV20-1 and TRBJ2-5; 12 nucleotides agree with TRBD2. This CDR3 has 13 residues. Germline V gene sequence: CDR1 DFQATT, CDR2 SNEGSKA (reference sequence). Germline trimming cut 3 bases from V and 10 bases from J; bases unmatched to any gene: 6. The CDR3 loop reads CSASLAGGPIQYF. CDR3 DNA sequence: TGCAGTGCTAGTCTAGCGGGGGGGCCTATCCAGTACTTC.

This clonotype was recorded many times. The chain employs TRBV29-1 and TRBJ1-1; maybe TRBD1 (5 bases). This CDR3 contains 15 residues. The germline gives CDR1 SQVTM, CDR2 ANQGSEA. V was clipped by 4 bases and J by 2 bases, with 17 bases between them. CDR3 sequence: CSVVTSGYGNTEAFF. CDR3 DNA: TGCAGCGTTGTCACCTCAGGGTATGGAAACACTGAAGCTTTCTTT.

This clonotype appeared many times. This chain joins TRBV7-9 and TRBJ1-3; unclear D gene. The length of the CDR3 is 12 residues. The germline gives CDR1 SEHNR, CDR2 FQNEAQ (reference sequence). The germline V and J ends were trimmed by 2 bases and 4 bases, with 3 bases remaining between them. The CDR3 bases are TGTGCCAGCAGCTTAACCGGAAACACCATATATTTT. This sequence encodes CASSLTGNTIYF.

In its sample, this clonotype was seen a few times. V usage is TRBV7-2 and J usage is TRBJ1-2; D remains unclear. The CDR3 is 14 residues long. Trimming pared 1 base from V and 1 base from J, leaving 7 bases between. Per germline, CDR1 SGHTA and CDR2 FQGNSA. Here the CDR3 reads CASSLDGFNYGYTF. In DNA form, the CDR3 reads TGTGCCAGCAGCTTAGACGGCTTTAACTATGGCTACACCTTC.

This chain links TRBV7-9 with TRBJ2-3, with a possible D match to TRBD2 (5 bases). V gave up 1 base and J gave up 7 bases, with 12 bases separating them. The CDR3 loop spans 14 amino acids. The germline V gene has CDR1 SEHNR and CDR2 FQNEAQ (reference sequence). CDR3 residues: CASSLVLARNTQYF. Written as DNA, the CDR3 is TGTGCCAGCAGCTTAGTCCTAGCAAGGAATACGCAGTATTTT. The full variable domain, in which reference TRBV7-9 and TRBJ2-3 provide the parts outside the CDR3, is DTGVSQNPRHKITKRGQNVTFRCDPISEHNRLYWYRQTLGQGPEFLTYFQNEAQLEKSRLLSDRFSAERPKGSFSTLEIQRTEQGDSAMYLCASSLVLARNTQYFGPGTRLTVL.

The chain links TRBV6-2 or TRBV6-3 to TRBJ2-5; D is unresolved. Gene TRBJ2-7 matches the end of the DNA better, so the J call may be wrong. CDR3 length equals 15 residues. Germline CDR1 MNHEY, CDR2 SVGEGT. This CDR3 reads CASSYSAPSYYEQYF. In nucleotides, the CDR3 is TGTGCCAGCAGTTACTCGGCACCGTCTTACTACGAGCAGTACTTC.

V usage is TRBV5-1 and J usage is TRBJ1-4; 7 bases line up with TRBD1. V dropped 4 bases and J dropped 4; count of bases not matched to a gene: 13. Per germline, CDR1 SGHRS and CDR2 YFSETQ. This CDR3 has 17 residues. The chain's CDR3 is CASSRQGVSYDNEKLFF. CDR3 DNA sequence: TGCGCCAGCAGCCGACAGGGAGTCTCTTATGATAATGAAAAACTGTTTTTT.

This clonotype showed up just a few times. The chain links TRBV4-3 to TRBJ2-1; D unresolved. From germline, CDR1 is LGHNA and CDR2 YSLEER. V was cut by 4 bases and J by 6 bases, with 13 bases left in between. The CDR3 contains 14 residues. CDR3 coding DNA: TGCGCCAGCAGCCCACGTTTTAACTTCAATGAGCAGTTCTTC. It encodes CASSPRFNFNEQFF.

V usage is TRBV3-1 and J usage is TRBJ2-5; 9 bases are a match to TRBD2. The assigned J gene may be wrong: the sequence end matches TRBJ2-1 better. The CDR3 totals 16 residues. From germline, CDR1 is LGHDT and CDR2 YNNKEL (reference sequence). CDR3 sequence: CASSQGFSSGDNEQFF. DNA for the CDR3: TGTGCCAGCAGCCAAGGTTTTTCTAGCGGGGATAATGAGCAGTTCTTC.

For the CDR3, the DNA is TGTGCCAGCAGCCTCGGGCGGATTCGCGAGACCCAGTACTTC. It specifies CASSLGRIRETQYF. The rearrangement joins TRBV5-8 to TRBJ2-5; D gene ambiguous. The germline V gene encodes CDR1 SGHTS and CDR2 YDEGEE. V was clipped by 4 bases and J by 5 bases, with 15 bases between them. The CDR3 contains 14 residues.